This T cell receptor beta chain was captured by sequencing in a study of T-cell reconstitution after alpha-beta-depleted transplantation in children. TCRbeta library preparation incorporated unique molecular identifiers. Each CDR3 protein is one row after TCRdb ran MiXCR on the PCR reads. Of roughly 500,000 distinct CDR3 sequences listed, approximately 12% are singletons. This clonotype was recorded many times. The TCR sequence derives from a human donor who donated a stem cell graft to a child with combined immunodeficiency. This sample comprised PBMCs from the stem cell graft donor, obtained from the stem cell graft.

CDR3 nucleotide sequence: TGTGCCAGCAGCTCAGCGGACAAAGCCTACAATGAGCAGTTCTTC. Translating gives CASSSADKAYNEQFF. The rearrangement links TRBV11-1 to TRBJ2-1; either TRBD1 or TRBD2 may supply D (5 bases each). CDR3 length equals 15 residues. The germline CDR1 and CDR2 sequences are SGHAT and FQDESV (reference sequence). The ends were cut back, 4 bases at V and 2 bases at J, with 12 bases in the middle.